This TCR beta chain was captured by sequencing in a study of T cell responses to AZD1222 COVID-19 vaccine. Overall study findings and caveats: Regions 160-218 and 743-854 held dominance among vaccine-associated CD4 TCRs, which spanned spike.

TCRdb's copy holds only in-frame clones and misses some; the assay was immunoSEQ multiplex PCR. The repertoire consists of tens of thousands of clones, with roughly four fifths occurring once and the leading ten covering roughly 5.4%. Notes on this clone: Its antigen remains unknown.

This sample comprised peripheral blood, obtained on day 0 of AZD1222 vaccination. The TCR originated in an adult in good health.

The CDR3 region is CASGRLAPPYEQYF. CDR3 DNA: TGTGCCAGTGGGAGACTAGCTCCTCCCTACGAGCAGTACTTC. The chain combines TRBV19 with TRBJ2-7, with TRBD2 identical over 7 bases. CDR1 is LNHDA, CDR2 SQIVND, per germline (reference sequence). The CDR3 has 14 amino acids. V dropped 8 bases and J dropped 2; count of bases not matched to a gene: 9.